Sequencing of this T cell receptor (beta chain) was carried out in a study of identical twins. Notes on the study in general: Fewer insertions characterized abundant cord blood beta clonotypes, whereas memory repertoires showed none.

Healthy Caucasians supplied all donations. Via MiXCR, TCRdb re-called the 5' RACE reads, giving one row per CDR3 protein. The data show hundreds of thousands of distinct CDR3 sequences, more than 6.5% seen once. V was pared by 0 bases and J by 1 base, with 15 bases of the junction left unmatched. CDR1 SGHRS and CDR2 YFSETQ come from the germline V gene. CDR3 length: 19 residues. This clonotype has only a few counts. As yet, its antigen is unknown. The same specimen was also included in a second study, on yellow fever vaccine responses in identical twins.

V is TRBV5-1 and J is TRBJ1-1; 7 positions match TRBD1. Sequencing was performed on PBMCs. The sequence was collected from a woman under 30 in good health. The CDR3 is CASSLGTKGARGQNTEAFF. As DNA, the CDR3 is TGCGCCAGCAGCTTGGGGACAAAGGGGGCCCGGGGACAGAACACTGAAGCTTTCTTT. The variable domain in full, completed from reference TRBV5-1 and TRBJ1-1, reads KAGVTQTPRYLIKTRGQQVTLSCSPISGHRSVSWYQQTPGQGLQFLFEYFSETQRNKGNFPGRFSGRQFSNSRSEMNVSTLELGDSALYLCASSLGTKGARGQNTEAFFGQGTRLTVV.